This T cell receptor (beta chain) comes out of a study of CD4 T cells in relation to SARS-CoV-2 and coronaviruses. General study points: Crossreactive clones expanded significantly less to SARS-CoV-2 than monoreactive clones.

Unexposed donor CD4+ T cells date from about 2011-2018, before the COVID-19 pandemic. CD4+ T cells were isolated from the cells after around 9 days of culture. V gave up 6 bases and J gave up 1 base, with 12 bases separating them. The CDR3 has 14 amino acids. Germline CDR1 and CDR2: KGHSH and LQKENI. As to this clone: Its antigen is unidentified.

Data came from immunoSEQ multiplex PCR; TCRdb stores just in-frame clones and leaves some out. The table shows roughly 16,000 clones, with about 78% occurring only once. The J gene is TRBJ1-1, the V gene TRBV18; D is ambiguous. This clonotype originated in a human donor in good health. The sequenced sample was CD4+ T cells from PBMCs, cultured in vitro. CDR3: CASSSQDANTEAFF. CDR3 in DNA: TGTGCCAGCTCCTCTCAGGATGCGAACACTGAAGCTTTCTTT.